This T cell receptor beta chain was captured by sequencing in a study of blood T cell repertoires in COVID-19. Study as a whole: From T cells, B-cell-depleted T cells, or PBMCs came the material, which was cDNA or gDNA.

Repertoires were generated with immunoSEQ multiplex PCR, while TCRdb's copy carries only in-frame clones and drops some. The table lists roughly 360,000 clones, roughly 80% of them singletons. Trimming took 4 bases from V and 4 from J; bases not matched to a gene: 3. The CDR3 is made up of 12 amino acids. The germline CDR1 and CDR2 sequences are GTSNPN and SVGIG (reference sequence). Donors of Cohort 3 who recovered were those that had two negative PCRs, clearance, or symptom resolution. The chain combines TRBV30 with TRBJ1-2; 7 bases fit TRBD1. Specimen: PBMCs or T cells enriched from blood (not recorded which). This sequence originates from a woman aged 45-59 years who had recovered from COVID-19. For the CDR3, the DNA is TGTGCCTGGACCGGGACAGTCTATGGCTACACCTTC. Translated: CAWTGTVYGYTF.